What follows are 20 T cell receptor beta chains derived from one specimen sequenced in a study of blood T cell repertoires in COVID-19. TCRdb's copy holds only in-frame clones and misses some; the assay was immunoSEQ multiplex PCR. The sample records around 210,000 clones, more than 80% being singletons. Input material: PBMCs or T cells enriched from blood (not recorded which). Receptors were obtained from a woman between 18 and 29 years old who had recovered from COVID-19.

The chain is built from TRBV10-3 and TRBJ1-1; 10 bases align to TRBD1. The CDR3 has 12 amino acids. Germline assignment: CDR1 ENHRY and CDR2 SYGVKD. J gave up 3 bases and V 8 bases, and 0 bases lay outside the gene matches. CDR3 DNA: TGTGCCATCGGGACAGGGGACACTGAAGCTTTCTTT. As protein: CAIGTGDTEAFF.

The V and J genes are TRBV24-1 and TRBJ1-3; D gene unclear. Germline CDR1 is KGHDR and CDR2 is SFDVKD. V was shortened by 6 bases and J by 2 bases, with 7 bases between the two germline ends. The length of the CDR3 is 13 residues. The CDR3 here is CATSSGAGNTIYF. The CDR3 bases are TGTGCCACCAGTTCCGGGGCTGGAAACACCATATATTTT.

CDR3 residues: CASSLEVRGLPYEQYF. In DNA form, the CDR3 reads TGTGCCAGCAGCTTGGAGGTACGGGGACTCCCCTACGAGCAGTACTTC. This sequence joins TRBV5-5 and TRBJ2-7; a possible D gene is TRBD2 (6 bases). CDR1 is SGHKS and CDR2 is YYEKEE in the germline V gene (reference sequence). The CDR3 sequence is 16 residues long. The V end lost 0 bases, the J end lost 2 bases, and 15 bases lay between the germline ends.

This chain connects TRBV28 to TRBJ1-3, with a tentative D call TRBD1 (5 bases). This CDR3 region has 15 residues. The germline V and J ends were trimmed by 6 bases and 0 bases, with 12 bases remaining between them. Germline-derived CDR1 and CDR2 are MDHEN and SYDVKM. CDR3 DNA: TGTGCCAGCAGCTTGACGGGGGGCTCTGGAAACACCATATATTTT. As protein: CASSLTGGSGNTIYF. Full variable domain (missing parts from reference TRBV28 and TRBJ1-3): DVKVTQSSRYLVKRTGEKVFLECVQDMDHENMFWYRQDPGLGLRLIYFSYDVKMKEKGDIPEGYSVSREKKERFSLILESASTNQTSMYLCASSLTGGSGNTIYFGEGSWLTVV.

CDR3 region: CASSGPGGGYTF. Written as DNA, the CDR3 is TGTGCCAGCAGTGGGCCAGGGGGTGGCTACACCTTC. The rearrangement joins TRBV27 to TRBJ1-2; 7 nucleotides agree with TRBD1. V lost 5 bases and J lost 7; bases outside the gene matches: 4. CDR1 is MNHEY and CDR2 is SMNVEV in the germline V gene (reference sequence). The CDR3 consists of 12 residues.

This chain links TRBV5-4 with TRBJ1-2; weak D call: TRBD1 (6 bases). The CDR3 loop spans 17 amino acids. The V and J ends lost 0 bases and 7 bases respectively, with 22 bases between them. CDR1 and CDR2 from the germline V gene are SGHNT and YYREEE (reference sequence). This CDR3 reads CASSLGIYRDRSGGYTF. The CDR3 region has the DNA TGTGCCAGCAGCTTGGGGATCTACAGGGATAGAAGTGGTGGCTACACCTTC.

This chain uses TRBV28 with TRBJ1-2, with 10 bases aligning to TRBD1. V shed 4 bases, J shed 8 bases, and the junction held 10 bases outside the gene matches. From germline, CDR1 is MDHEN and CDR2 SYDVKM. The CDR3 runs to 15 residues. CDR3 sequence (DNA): TGTGCCAGCAGTTCCCTACGACAGGGGGCTGGCGGCTACACCTTC. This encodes CASSSLRQGAGGYTF.

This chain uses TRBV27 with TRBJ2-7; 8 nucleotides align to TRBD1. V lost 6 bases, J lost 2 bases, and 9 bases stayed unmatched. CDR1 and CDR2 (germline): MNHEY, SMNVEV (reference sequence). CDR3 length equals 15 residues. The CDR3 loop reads CASRGRQGTAYEQYF. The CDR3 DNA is TGTGCCAGCAGGGGCCGACAGGGGACCGCCTACGAGCAGTACTTC.

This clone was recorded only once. CDR3 DNA sequence: TGTGCCAGCAGACCAACAGGGGGATCCTATGGCTACACCTTC. Residues: CASRPTGGSYGYTF. This chain connects TRBV28 to TRBJ1-2, with 8 positions matching TRBD1. This CDR3 is 14 amino acids long. CDR1 is MDHEN, CDR2 SYDVKM, per germline. Unmatched junction bases numbered 7, after V lost 6 bases and J lost 4 bases.

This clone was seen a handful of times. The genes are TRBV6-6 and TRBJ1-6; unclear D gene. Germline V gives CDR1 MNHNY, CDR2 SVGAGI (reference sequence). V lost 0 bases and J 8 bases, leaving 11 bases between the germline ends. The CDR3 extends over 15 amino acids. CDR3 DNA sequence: TGTGCCAGCAGTTACTCGCACAGTATGGATTCACCCCTCCACTTT. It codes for CASSYSHSMDSPLHF.

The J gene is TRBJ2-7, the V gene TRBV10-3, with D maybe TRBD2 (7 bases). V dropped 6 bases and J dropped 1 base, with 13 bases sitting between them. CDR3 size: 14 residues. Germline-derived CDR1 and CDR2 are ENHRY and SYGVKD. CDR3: CAISPGGLSYEQYF. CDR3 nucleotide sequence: TGTGCCATCAGCCCGGGGGGCCTATCCTACGAGCAGTACTTC.

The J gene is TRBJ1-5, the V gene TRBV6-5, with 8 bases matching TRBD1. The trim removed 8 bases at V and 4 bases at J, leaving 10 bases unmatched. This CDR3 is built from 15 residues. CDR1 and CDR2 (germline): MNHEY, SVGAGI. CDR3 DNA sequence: TGTGCCAGCCGCACCGGGACAGGAGATAATCAGCCCCAGCATTTT. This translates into CASRTGTGDNQPQHF.

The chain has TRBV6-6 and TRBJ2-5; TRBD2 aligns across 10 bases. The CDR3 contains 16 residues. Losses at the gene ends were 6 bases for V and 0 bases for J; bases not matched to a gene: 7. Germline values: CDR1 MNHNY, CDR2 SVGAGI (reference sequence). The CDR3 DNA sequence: TGTGCCAGCAGACCCCCGGGACTAGCGTACCAAGAGACCCAGTACTTC. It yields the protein CASRPPGLAYQETQYF.

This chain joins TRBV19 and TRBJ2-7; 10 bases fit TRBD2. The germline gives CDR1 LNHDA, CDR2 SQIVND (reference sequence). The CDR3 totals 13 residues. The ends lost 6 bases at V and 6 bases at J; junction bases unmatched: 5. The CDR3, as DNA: TGTGCCAGTAGGCCTAGCGGGGGATCCGAGCAGTACTTC. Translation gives CASRPSGGSEQYF.

The CDR3 region has the DNA TGCGCCAGCAGCCCTGACACCGGGGTCCCTTCACCCCTCCACTTT. It yields the protein CASSPDTGVPSPLHF. The chain is built from TRBV5-1 and TRBJ1-6; D is uncertain. Germline loops: CDR1 SGHRS, CDR2 YFSETQ. V lost 4 bases to trimming and J lost 9 bases, with 17 bases between them. The CDR3 is made up of 15 amino acids. The full variable domain, completed using reference TRBV5-1 and TRBJ1-6, is KAGVTQTPRYLIKTRGQQVTLSCSPISGHRSVSWYQQTPGQGLQFLFEYFSETQRNKGNFPGRFSGRQFSNSRSEMNVSTLELGDSALYLCASSPDTGVPSPLHFGNGTRLTVT.

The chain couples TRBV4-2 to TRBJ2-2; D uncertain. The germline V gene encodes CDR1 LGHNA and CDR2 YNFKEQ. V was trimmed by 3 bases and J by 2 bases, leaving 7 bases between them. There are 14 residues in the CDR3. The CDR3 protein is CASSHTRNTGELFF. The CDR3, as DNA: TGTGCCAGCAGCCATACACGTAACACCGGGGAGCTGTTTTTT.

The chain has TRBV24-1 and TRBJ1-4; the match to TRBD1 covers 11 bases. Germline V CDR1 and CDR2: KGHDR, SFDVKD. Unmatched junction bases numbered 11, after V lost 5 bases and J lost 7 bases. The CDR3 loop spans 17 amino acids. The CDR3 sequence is CATSAGPRTGGFEKLFF. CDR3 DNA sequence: TGTGCCACCAGTGCCGGCCCCCGGACAGGGGGCTTTGAAAAACTGTTTTTT.

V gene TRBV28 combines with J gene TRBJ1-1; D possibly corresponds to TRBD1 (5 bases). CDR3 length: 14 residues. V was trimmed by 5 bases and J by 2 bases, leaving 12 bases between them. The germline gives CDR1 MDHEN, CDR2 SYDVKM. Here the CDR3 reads CASSLFTGNTEAFF. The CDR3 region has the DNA TGTGCCAGCAGTCTCTTCACAGGAAACACTGAAGCTTTCTTT.

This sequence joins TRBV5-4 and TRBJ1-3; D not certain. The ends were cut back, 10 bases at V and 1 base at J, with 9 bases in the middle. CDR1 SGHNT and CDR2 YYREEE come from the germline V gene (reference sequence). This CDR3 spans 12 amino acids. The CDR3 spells CAGGSSGNTIYF. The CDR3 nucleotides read TGTGCCGGAGGGAGTTCTGGAAACACCATATATTTT. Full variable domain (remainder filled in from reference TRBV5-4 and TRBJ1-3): ETGVTQSPTHLIKTRGQQVTLRCSSQSGHNTVSWYQQALGQGPQFIFQYYREEENGRGNFPPRFSGLQFPNYSSELNVNALELDDSALYLCAGGSSGNTIYFGEGSWLTVV.

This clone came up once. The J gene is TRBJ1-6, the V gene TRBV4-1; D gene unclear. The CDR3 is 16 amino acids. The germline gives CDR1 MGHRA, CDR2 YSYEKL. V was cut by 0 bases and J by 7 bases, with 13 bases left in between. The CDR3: CASSQDPGGWNSPLHF. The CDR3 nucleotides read TGCGCCAGCAGCCAAGATCCGGGCGGGTGGAATTCACCCCTCCACTTT.